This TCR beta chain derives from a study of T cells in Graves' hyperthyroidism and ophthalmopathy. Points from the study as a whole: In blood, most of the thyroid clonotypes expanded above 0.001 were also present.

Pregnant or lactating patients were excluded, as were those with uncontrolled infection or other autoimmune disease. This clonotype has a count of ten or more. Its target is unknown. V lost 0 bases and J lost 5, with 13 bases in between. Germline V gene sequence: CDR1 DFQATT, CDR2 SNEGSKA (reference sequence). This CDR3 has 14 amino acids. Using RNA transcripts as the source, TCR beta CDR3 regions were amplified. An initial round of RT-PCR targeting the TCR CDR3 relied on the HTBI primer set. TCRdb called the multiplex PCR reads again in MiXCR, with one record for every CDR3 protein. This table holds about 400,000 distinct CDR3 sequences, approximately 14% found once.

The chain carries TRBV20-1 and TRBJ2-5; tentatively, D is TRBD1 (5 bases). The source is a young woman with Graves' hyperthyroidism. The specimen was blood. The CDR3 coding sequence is TGCAGTGCTAGAGATCAGGGTGGAATGGAGACCCAGTACTTC. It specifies CSARDQGGMETQYF.